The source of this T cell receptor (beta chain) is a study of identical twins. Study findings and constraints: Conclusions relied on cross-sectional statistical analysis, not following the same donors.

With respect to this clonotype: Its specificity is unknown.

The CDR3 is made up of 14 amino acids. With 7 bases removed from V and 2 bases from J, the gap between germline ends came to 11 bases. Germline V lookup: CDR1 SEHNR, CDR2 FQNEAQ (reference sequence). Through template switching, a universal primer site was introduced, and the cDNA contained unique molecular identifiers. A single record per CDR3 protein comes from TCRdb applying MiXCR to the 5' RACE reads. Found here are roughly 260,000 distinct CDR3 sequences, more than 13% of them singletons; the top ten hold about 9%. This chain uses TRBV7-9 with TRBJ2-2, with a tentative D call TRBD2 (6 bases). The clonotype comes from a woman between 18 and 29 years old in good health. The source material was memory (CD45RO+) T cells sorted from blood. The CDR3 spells CASTRGLNTGELFF. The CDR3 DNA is TGTGCCAGCACCCGGGGACTTAACACCGGGGAGCTGTTTTTT.